This T cell receptor (beta chain) was identified during a study of cytomegalovirus exposure and HLA in healthy donors. As for this clone: Its specificity is unknown.

In the PCR, 60 Vbeta and 13 Jbeta primers were used. How the authors handled the data: Approximately 86 million unique TCR beta chains, 10 million to 14 million shared, were counted in a later analysis. Profiled with immunoSEQ multiplex PCR; TCRdb holds only in-frame clones, not every one. The D gene and trimming were derived from the DNA, and the V and J assignments and clone size from that table. This sample has about 100,000 clones, with over 65% found just once. Study-wide findings and caveats: It was likely that a cluster of highly shared sequence variants was a sequencing artifact. Presence/absence analyses treated sequencing depth as roughly uniform across donors. Rare sequences made up most TCRs, while some public TCRs were found in many donors.

The sequencing input was PBMCs. This TCR came from a woman under 30 in good health and CMV-seropositive.

The CDR3 protein is CASSSGDRERGNTIYF. CDR3 nucleotides: TGTGCCAGCAGCTCCGGAGACAGGGAGAGAGGAAACACCATATATTTT. V gene TRBV9 combines with J gene TRBJ1-3; 7 nucleotides agree with TRBD1. From germline, CDR1 is SGDLS and CDR2 YYNGEE. This CDR3 contains 16 residues. J was trimmed by 4 bases and V by 4 bases; bases with no gene match: 11.